The sequence of this T cell receptor (beta chain) was determined in a study of metastatic and nonmetastatic thyroid tumors. Across the study: Comparative analysis of repertoires was undertaken across blood and tumor or nodule tissue obtained from malignant and benign thyroid patients.

Only a few counts were recorded for this clone. Its antigen is unidentified. Per germline, CDR1 SGHTA and CDR2 FQGNSA. V was shortened by 5 bases and J by 2 bases, with 12 bases between the two germline ends. This CDR3 has 14 residues. The study, taken as a whole, reports: Significantly higher TCR beta diversity was reportedly seen in malignant thyroid tumors than benign nodules, in blood and tumor.

Per the study methods: Construction of a distant-metastasis classifier for papillary thyroid cancer relied on CDR3 differences across clinicopathological groups. TCRdb ran MiXCR on the PCR reads. TCRdb's processing, not the authors' own work, is the source of the V and J calls. Of some 16,000 clones in the sample, 24% were seen once. Until they underwent thyroid surgery, no patient had received any treatment. This chain links TRBV7-2 with TRBJ1-1; D is ambiguous. The sample comprised tumor tissue. The sequence derives from a female donor with papillary thyroid cancer or a benign thyroid nodule (not recorded which). Some clones in this sample may be carry-over from other donors' samples. The CDR3, as DNA: TGTGCCAGCAGCCTTTTGGGCTTCAACACTGAAGCTTTCTTT. Protein product: CASSLLGFNTEAFF.